This note documents a single T cell receptor (beta chain) sequence. Its antigen is as yet unknown. As defined, naive CD8 cells were CD45RO-negative and positively selected for CCR7, with terminally differentiated effector memory CD45RA+ cells excluded. The donors, healthy adults who were HIV-negative, had experienced no recent acute infections or vaccinations. The V gene lost 3 bases and the J gene lost 5 bases, with 7 bases spanning the gap. The CDR3 length is 11 residues. Germline CDR1 and CDR2: DFQATT and SNEGSKA (reference sequence). Some clones are missing from TCRdb's copy, which holds only in-frame ones; the method was immunoSEQ multiplex PCR. The sample has approximately 2,200,000 clones; approximately 94% are singletons. The data stem from a study of shared clonotypes between healthy human individuals. Across the study: The composition of the donors was two women and three men aged 18 to 49. The study used three CD4 naive, three CD4 memory, two CD8 naive and one CD8 memory plate per donor. General study findings and limits: Memory subsets generally showed lower estimated richness than naive subsets.

V usage is TRBV20-1 and J usage is TRBJ1-1, with D possibly matching TRBD1 (5 bases). Sequencing was carried out using naive CD8+ T cells from PBMCs. The source is a man aged 18-30 years in good health. Some clones in this sample may be carry-over from other donors' samples. CDR3 DNA: TGCAGTGCTAGGGGGGTGACTGAAGCTTTCTTT. Its protein product is CSARGVTEAFF.